Below, one T cell receptor beta chain is given with its context. V lost 3 bases and J lost 7; bases outside the gene matches: 8. Germline CDR1 and CDR2: KGHSH and LQKENI. The CDR3 sequence is 14 residues long. These data come from a study of siplizumab effects on memory and regulatory T cells. Only in-frame clones appear in the TCRdb table, and some are missing; sequencing was by immunoSEQ multiplex PCR. In the table there are some 63,000 clones, approximately 96% of which are singletons. This TCR was recovered from a human donor in good health. Sequenced material: naive CD8+ T cells sorted from blood. The chain is built from TRBV18 and TRBJ1-2, with 7 bases fitting TRBD1. The CDR3 here is CASSPTGSDGGYTF. The DNA for the CDR3 is TGTGCCAGCTCACCGACAGGGTCTGATGGTGGCTACACCTTC.